A selection of T cell receptor beta chains follows, all from one sample in a study of T cell repertoires in cytomegalovirus infection. TCRdb redid the calling of the reads with MiXCR, one entry per CDR3 protein. The table shows some 320,000 distinct CDR3 sequences, with over 7.5% occurring only once. Sequencing was performed on PBMCs. The receptors were sampled from a human donor in good health (CMV status not recorded). Some clones in this sample may be carry-over from other donors' samples. CDR3s include the opening cysteine and the closing phenylalanine or tryptophan. The D gene is left open where the match is weak. Only some rows state a clone size, as once, few, many or a class for expanded clones.

D gene	J gene	clone size	V gene	CDR3 DNA	CDR3 protein
-	TRBJ2-7	few	TRBV19	TGTGCCAGTAGTATAGCCGGGCCTCCCACCTACGAGCAGTACTTC	CASSIAGPPTYEQYF
TRBD2	TRBJ2-1	many	TRBV19	TGTGCCAGTAGTTGGGGCGGGGGGGCACACGAGCAGTTCTTC	CASSWGGGAHEQFF
-	TRBJ2-1	many	TRBV7-2	TGTGCCAGCAGCTCAGGGGAATGGAATGAGCAGTTCTTC	CASSSGEWNEQFF
-	TRBJ1-2	few	TRBV20-1	TGCAGTGCTAGAGATAGGGCAGCTAACTATGGCTACACCTTC	CSARDRAANYGYTF
TRBD2	TRBJ2-5	many	TRBV12-3/TRBV12-4	TGTGCCAGCAGTCCCGAAGGGAGGATAGCGGGGGGCCAGTACTTC	CASSPEGRIAGGQYF
-	TRBJ2-1	many	TRBV29-1	TGCAGCGTTGAAGATCCCCCAGAGAGCAGGCCGGGTGAGCAGTTCTTC	CSVEDPPESRPGEQFF
TRBD1	TRBJ2-3	many	TRBV7-2	TGTGCCAGCACGACAGGGGGCATGGGCACAGATACGCAGTATTTT	CASTTGGMGTDTQYF
-	TRBJ2-5	many	TRBV7-2	TGTGCCAGCAGCTTATTTCAACAAGAGACCCAGTACTTC	CASSLFQQETQYF
TRBD1	TRBJ2-7	many	TRBV7-2	TGTGCCAGCAGCTTATCGGGGACAGGGCGGCAATACGAGCAGTACTTC	CASSLSGTGRQYEQYF
-	TRBJ2-7	many	TRBV7-2	TGTGCCAGCAGCTTAGGGGAATACGAGCAGTACTTC	CASSLGEYEQYF
TRBD1	TRBJ1-1	few	TRBV29-1	TGCAGCGTTGTTGGGACAGGGGGCCGAACTGAAGCTTTCTTT	CSVVGTGGRTEAFF
-	TRBJ1-1	-	TRBV7-9	TGTGCCAGCAGCCCGAGCTCTCCTGAAGCTTTCTTT	CASSPSSPEAFF
-	TRBJ2-7	many	TRBV7-2	TGTGCCAGCAGCTTAGTAGTGGGTCTCACCTACGAGCAGTACTTC	CASSLVVGLTYEQYF
-	TRBJ2-3	-	TRBV12-3/TRBV12-4	TGTGCCAGCAGTTTCCGGGTCAGCACAGATACGCAGTATTTT	CASSFRVSTDTQYF
TRBD2	TRBJ2-7	many	TRBV6-5	TGTGCCAGCAGTTATGGTAGCGGGAGACGACACGAGCAGTACTTC	CASSYGSGRRHEQYF
-	TRBJ2-7	-	TRBV19	TGTGCCAGTAGGCTGGGGAGGCCCCCCTACGAGCAGTACTTC	CASRLGRPPYEQYF
-	TRBJ2-3	few	TRBV20-1	TGCAGTGCTAGAGATTCAGGGAGGAGCGCAGATACGCAGTATTTT	CSARDSGRSADTQYF
-	TRBJ2-2	few	TRBV30	TGTGCCTGGAGAGGGACACCAAACACCGGGGAGCTGTTTTTT	CAWRGTPNTGELFF
TRBD1	TRBJ2-2	few	TRBV19	TGTGCCAGCGGGACAGGGGGCAACACCGGGGAGCTGTTTTTT	CASGTGGNTGELFF
TRBD1	TRBJ2-3	-	TRBV28	TGTGCCAGCGGGTCGGCGGACAGGGCCACAGATACGCAGTATTTT	CASGSADRATDTQYF
TRBD1	TRBJ2-2	few	TRBV5-1	TGCGCCAGCAGTTTTCAGGGGGCCGTCAACACCGGGGAGCTGTTTTTT	CASSFQGAVNTGELFF
-	TRBJ2-5	few	TRBV7-9	TGTGCCAGCAGCTTAGATTCTGGCGAGACCCAGTACTTC	CASSLDSGETQYF
-	TRBJ2-7	-	TRBV12-3/TRBV12-4	TGTGCCAGCAGCCCCGACCGGGGGCAGTACTTC	CASSPDRGQYF
TRBD2	TRBJ2-2	-	TRBV12-3/TRBV12-4	TGTGCCACTGGGGCTAGCGGGAGGTTATCCGGGGAGCTGTTTTTT	CATGASGRLSGELFF
TRBD2	TRBJ2-1	-	TRBV2	TGTGCCAGCAGGAAGCGGGGGGGCCTCAATGAGCAGTTCTTC	CASRKRGGLNEQFF
-	TRBJ2-2	-	TRBV6-2/TRBV6-3	TGTGCCAGCAGTTACAGGGACCCAGCCACCGGGGAGCTGTTTTTT	CASSYRDPATGELFF
-	TRBJ2-1	-	TRBV7-6	TGTGCCAGCAGCTCCCGGGACTTCAATGAGCAGTTCTTC	CASSSRDFNEQFF
-	TRBJ1-1	-	TRBV7-8	TGTGCCAGCAAGTTTTCAGGGCCGAACACTGAAGCTTTCTTT	CASKFSGPNTEAFF
-	TRBJ1-1	-	TRBV27	TGTGCCAGCAGTTCCAGGCAGGGGAGAGGCACTGAAGCTTTCTTT	CASSSRQGRGTEAFF
TRBD2	TRBJ2-1	few	TRBV27	TGTGCCAGCAGTTTGCGGCTAGCGGGAGGAAGGGAGCAGTTCTTC	CASSLRLAGGREQFF
-	TRBJ1-6	-	TRBV28	TGTGCCAGCAGCCCCGAAAGGCCAAGCAGGAATAATTCACCCCTCCACTTT	CASSPERPSRNNSPLHF
-	TRBJ1-3	-	TRBV20-1	TGCAGTGCTAGGGCGGTCAAGGGTGACACCATATATTTT	CSARAVKGDTIYF